The 29 T cell receptor beta chains below come from one sample, sequenced in a study of CD8 T cells in ankylosing spondylitis. TCRdb recomputed calls from the 5' RACE reads with MiXCR, one row per CDR3 protein. The sample contains a few hundred thousand distinct CDR3 sequences, approximately 10% of which appear only once. Specimen: blood, either unsorted or a sorted T cell fraction (not recorded which). All receptors come from a male donor with ankylosing spondylitis or in good health (not recorded which).

The rearrangement uses TRBV27 and TRBJ1-5, with 8 bases aligning to TRBD1. CDR3 length equals 14 residues. Per germline, CDR1 MNHEY and CDR2 SMNVEV (reference sequence). V lost 8 bases to trimming and J lost 5 bases; unmatched junction nucleotides: 8. CDR3 sequence: CASSFQGAYQPQHF. CDR3 DNA: TGTGCCAGCTCCTTCCAGGGGGCATATCAGCCCCAGCATTTT.

This clonotype showed up many times. This chain joins TRBV5-1 and TRBJ1-2, with a weak D call TRBD1 (6 bases). Trimming left V 3 bases short and J 4 bases short, with 10 bases between. The CDR3 covers 13 residues. Germline V lookup: CDR1 SGHRS, CDR2 YFSETQ. The CDR3 DNA follows: TGCGCCAGCAGCTCCGAGGGGGTCTATGGCTACACCTTC. Translating it yields CASSSEGVYGYTF. Complete variable domain (other parts from reference TRBV5-1 and TRBJ1-2): KAGVTQTPRYLIKTRGQQVTLSCSPISGHRSVSWYQQTPGQGLQFLFEYFSETQRNKGNFPGRFSGRQFSNSRSEMNVSTLELGDSALYLCASSSEGVYGYTFGSGTRLTVV.

This chain connects TRBV12-3 or TRBV12-4 to TRBJ2-5; maybe TRBD2 (5 bases). CDR3 size: 13 residues. The V end lost 3 bases, the J end lost 4 bases, and 9 bases lay between the germline ends. The chain's CDR3 is CASSFSRGETQYF. As DNA, the CDR3 is TGTGCCAGCAGTTTTTCCCGGGGAGAGACCCAGTACTTC.

Details on this clonotype: One base away lies a much larger clone, so this may be a sequencing read error. The chain has TRBV11-2 and TRBJ2-1, with 7 bases that match TRBD2. Trimming took 4 bases from V and 5 from J; bases not matched to a gene: 23. CDR1 is SGHAT and CDR2 is FQNNGV in the germline V gene. The CDR3 has 20 residues. The CDR3 loop is CASSSTSGVGPNPCHNEQFF. The CDR3 coding sequence is TGTGCCAGCAGCTCCACAAGCGGGGTGGGGCCAAACCCCTGTCACAATGAGCAGTTCTTC.

This sequence joins TRBV5-6 and TRBJ1-1; no clear D gene. V lost 4 bases, J lost 0 bases, and 19 bases lay in between. The CDR3 is made up of 17 amino acids. The germline V gene encodes CDR1 SGHDT and CDR2 YYEEEE. CDR3 loop: CASSAGLVRKMNTEAFF. In DNA form, the CDR3 reads TGTGCCAGCAGCGCGGGCCTAGTCAGGAAAATGAACACTGAAGCTTTCTTT.

At least ten counts were recorded for this clonotype. CDR3 amino acids: CASSFELTVNTGELFF. DNA for the CDR3: TGTGCCAGCAGCTTCGAGTTAACAGTGAACACCGGGGAGCTGTTTTTT. This chain joins TRBV7-8 and TRBJ2-2; D gene ambiguous. V lost 3 bases to trimming and J lost 1 base, with 12 bases between them. The germline CDR1 and CDR2 sequences are SGHVS and FQNEAQ. This CDR3 has 16 residues.

Points on this clonotype: A clone one base away is much larger, so this may be a read error. The V call is TRBV12-3 or TRBV12-4, the J call TRBJ2-7; D not certain. This CDR3 has 14 residues. Trimming stripped 2 bases from V and 4 bases from J, with 12 bases between. CDR3 residues: CASSLYWVTYEQYF. The CDR3 bases are TGTGCCAGCAGTTTATACTGGGTTACGTACGAGCAGTACTTC.

This clonotype came up many times. The chain employs TRBV20-1 and TRBJ2-3, with a weak D call TRBD2 (6 bases). This CDR3 contains 15 residues. Trimming cost V 0 bases and J 2 bases, with 12 bases left between them. Germline V lookup: CDR1 DFQATT, CDR2 SNEGSKA (reference sequence). The CDR3 DNA reads as TGCAGTGCTAGAGACCGGGGGTGGGACACAGATACGCAGTATTTT. Protein product: CSARDRGWDTDTQYF.

This clonotype was observed at least ten times. The chain links TRBV20-1 to TRBJ2-1; TRBD1 matches 9 bases. Unmatched junction bases numbered 12, after V lost 0 bases and J lost 9 bases. This CDR3 is built from 16 residues. Germline CDR1 DFQATT, CDR2 SNEGSKA (reference sequence). In DNA, the CDR3 is TGCAGTGCTAGAGATCTTGATTGGACAGGGGTCGGTGAGCAGTTCTTC. This gives the protein CSARDLDWTGVGEQFF.

Turning to this clonotype: Possible read error: a much larger clone is one base away. The chain couples TRBV20-1 to TRBJ1-2; 7 nucleotides line up with TRBD1. This CDR3 is 13 amino acids long. The junction had 12 bases not matched to a gene; V was cut back by 6 bases and J by 8 bases. Germline-derived CDR1 and CDR2 are DFQATT and SNEGSKA (reference sequence). CDR3 bases: TGCAGTGCGGCCGGAGGGGGCGTCAGAGGCTACACCTTC. Translation: CSAAGGGVRGYTF.

This clonotype occurred a few times. The V gene is TRBV20-1, the J gene TRBJ1-1; a possible D gene is TRBD1 (6 bases). V lost 6 bases and J lost 4, with 15 bases in between. This CDR3 contains 13 residues. CDR1 DFQATT and CDR2 SNEGSKA come from the germline V gene (reference sequence). DNA for the CDR3: TGCAGTGCCCCAGCACAGGGAGTCACTGAAGCTTTCTTT. Amino acid sequence: CSAPAQGVTEAFF.

This clonotype was counted only a few times. The CDR3 DNA is TGTGCCAGCGGAGGCGGGGTTCCCTACGAGCAGTACTTC. As protein: CASGGGVPYEQYF. V usage is TRBV28 and J usage is TRBJ2-7, with D possibly being TRBD2 (6 bases). Germline V gene data show CDR1 as MDHEN and CDR2 as SYDVKM. The V and J ends lost 8 bases and 2 bases respectively, with 13 bases between them. The length of the CDR3 is 13 residues.

The sample holds many counts of this clonotype. V and J are TRBV29-1 and TRBJ2-1, with TRBD2 identical over 10 bases. Germline V gene lookup returns CDR1 SQVTM and CDR2 ANQGSEA. This CDR3 comprises 14 residues. The ends lost 2 bases at V and 7 bases at J; junction bases unmatched: 5. CDR3 in DNA: TGCAGCGTTGAATCCAGCGGGGGGGAGAATGAGCAGTTCTTC. It specifies CSVESSGGENEQFF.

This chain links TRBV7-2 with TRBJ1-2, with unresolved D. The CDR3 covers 15 residues. V lost 5 bases, J lost 4 bases, and 17 bases lay in between. Germline values: CDR1 SGHTA, CDR2 FQGNSA. Written as DNA, the CDR3 is TGTGCCAGCAGCAGAGGACGCATCGATTCCTATGGCTACACCTTC. Its protein product is CASSRGRIDSYGYTF.

The genes are TRBV29-1 and TRBJ2-3, with TRBD1 identical over 7 bases. V lost 3 bases and J lost 2; bases outside the gene matches: 5. This CDR3 is built from 14 residues. Germline-derived CDR1 and CDR2 are SQVTM and ANQGSEA. The CDR3 DNA reads as TGCAGCGTTGACCAGACAGGGTTCACAGATACGCAGTATTTT. This sequence encodes CSVDQTGFTDTQYF.

Turning to this clonotype: This clone may be a read error of a much larger clone one base away. This rearrangement joins TRBV20-1 to TRBJ2-5, with 13 bases identical to TRBD2. CDR3 length: 14 residues. The germline CDR1 and CDR2 sequences are DFQATT and SNEGSKA (reference sequence). V lost 6 bases and J lost 7; bases outside the gene matches: 8. CDR3 nucleotides: TGCAGTGCACGTCGGACTAGCGGGGGAAGGACCCAGTACTTC. This codes for CSARRTSGGRTQYF.

This clonotype was seen many times. The chain recombines TRBV20-1 with TRBJ2-7; maybe TRBD2 (6 bases). Germline V gene lookup returns CDR1 DFQATT and CDR2 SNEGSKA (reference sequence). The CDR3 totals 14 residues. Trimming took off 0 bases at V and 9 bases at J, with 18 bases between the two ends. The DNA for the CDR3 is TGCAGTGCTAGAGATCGTGGAGGGTTCTCATCGCAGTACTTC. Translated: CSARDRGGFSSQYF.

The chain is built from TRBV7-2 and TRBJ1-2, with 12 bases identical to TRBD1. The CDR3 covers 17 residues. The junction had 12 bases not matched to a gene; V was cut back by 5 bases and J by 5 bases. Per germline, CDR1 SGHTA and CDR2 FQGNSA. CDR3 sequence reads: CASSPAGGQGALYGYTF. CDR3 bases: TGTGCCAGCAGCCCGGCGGGGGGACAGGGGGCGCTGTATGGCTACACCTTC.

Ten or more counts support this clonotype. This chain links TRBV2 with TRBJ2-1, with 7 bases aligning to TRBD1. Per germline, CDR1 SNHLY and CDR2 FYNNEI. The CDR3 consists of 12 residues. Trimming removed 8 bases from V and 6 bases from J; junction bases left unmatched: 4. The CDR3 nucleotides read TGTGCCAGCCGTTGGACAGGCAATGAGCAGTTCTTC. This translates into CASRWTGNEQFF.

This clonotype was counted many times. The V gene is TRBV27, the J gene TRBJ2-3; 10 bases agree with TRBD2. Germline loops: CDR1 MNHEY, CDR2 SMNVEV (reference sequence). The junction had 16 bases not matched to a gene; V was cut back by 7 bases and J by 0 bases. The CDR3 is made up of 19 amino acids. CDR3 sequence reads: CASTTRGLAGAVSTDTQYF. The CDR3 DNA sequence: TGTGCCAGCACCACCCGTGGGCTAGCGGGGGCCGTTAGCACAGATACGCAGTATTTT.

This clonotype was observed many times. The chain uses TRBV28 and TRBJ2-7, with 11 bases identical to TRBD1. The germline CDR1 and CDR2 sequences are MDHEN and SYDVKM. The CDR3 runs 15 residues. After removal of 6 bases from V and 3 bases from J, the junction contained 7 bases not matched to a gene. The CDR3 loop is CASSPSGTGGYEQYF. The CDR3 DNA reads as TGTGCCAGCAGCCCCTCCGGGACAGGGGGCTACGAGCAGTACTTC.

This clonotype has a count of ten or more. The rearrangement uses TRBV6-5 and TRBJ1-2, with a possible D match to TRBD1 (6 bases). CDR3 length: 15 amino acids. Trimming took 2 bases from V and 8 from J, leaving 18 bases between them. CDR1 MNHEY and CDR2 SVGAGI come from the germline V gene. The CDR3 nucleotides are TGTGCCAGCAGTTACCTAAAACAGGGCCCGGGGGGCTACACCTTC. Its protein product is CASSYLKQGPGGYTF.

This clonotype occurred many times. The V call is TRBV30, the J call TRBJ1-5; D ambiguous. CDR1 is GTSNPN and CDR2 is SVGIG in the germline V gene (reference sequence). This CDR3 has 13 amino acids. Trimming pared 1 base from V and 0 bases from J, leaving 4 bases between. CDR3 sequence reads: CAWSEFSNQPQHF. The CDR3 DNA reads as TGTGCCTGGAGTGAATTTAGCAATCAGCCCCAGCATTTT.

V and J are TRBV6-1 and TRBJ2-3, with D possibly matching TRBD1 (5 bases). Germline-derived CDR1 and CDR2 are MNHNS and SASEGT. This CDR3 contains 15 residues. With 10 bases removed from V and 0 bases from J, the gap between germline ends came to 17 bases. CDR3 in DNA: TGTGCCACCAGGCGGCAGGGTTACAGCACAGATACGCAGTATTTT. As protein: CATRRQGYSTDTQYF.

This chain joins TRBV6-1 and TRBJ2-1, with 7 nucleotides matching TRBD2. This CDR3 region has 15 residues. The trim removed 6 bases at V and 4 bases at J, leaving 9 bases unmatched. Germline CDR1 and CDR2: MNHNS and SASEGT. CDR3 sequence (DNA): TGTGCCAGCAGATCCCTTGGGGGGGAGTACAATGAGCAGTTCTTC. Protein sequence: CASRSLGGEYNEQFF.

The sample holds many counts of this clonotype. The chain employs TRBV20-1 and TRBJ1-5; 10 bases are a match to TRBD1. The CDR3 runs to 14 residues. Unmatched junction bases numbered 6, after V lost 5 bases and J lost 5 bases. The germline V gene encodes CDR1 DFQATT and CDR2 SNEGSKA (reference sequence). The CDR3 reads CSAYGQGEDQPQHF. For the CDR3, the DNA is TGCAGTGCTTATGGACAGGGGGAGGATCAGCCCCAGCATTTT.

This clonotype was detected many times. The chain has TRBV3-1 and TRBJ2-3, with D maybe TRBD1 (6 bases). The CDR3 is made up of 16 amino acids. The V end was cut by 0 bases, the J end by 0 bases, with 10 bases between. Germline V lookup: CDR1 LGHDT, CDR2 YNNKEL (reference sequence). Here the CDR3 reads CASSQEGGISTDTQYF. As DNA, the CDR3 is TGTGCCAGCAGCCAAGAAGGGGGAATTAGCACAGATACGCAGTATTTT.

This clonotype has only a few counts. The rearrangement uses TRBV12-3 or TRBV12-4 and TRBJ2-2; D is unresolved. This CDR3 is built from 13 residues. The V end lost 3 bases, the J end lost 8 bases, and 10 bases lay between the germline ends. The DNA of the CDR3 is TGTGCCAGCAGTTTTGCAAGGAAGGGGGAGCTGTTTTTT. Amino acid sequence: CASSFARKGELFF.

The chain links TRBV6-5 to TRBJ2-7; 12 positions agree with TRBD2. This CDR3 is 14 amino acids long. CDR1 and CDR2 from the germline V gene are MNHEY and SVGAGI. J lost 6 bases, V lost 2 bases, and 2 bases had no gene match. Written as DNA, the CDR3 is TGTGCCAGCAGTTACACTAGCGGGGGGACCGAGCAGTACTTC. It specifies CASSYTSGGTEQYF.